These 9 T cell receptor beta chains were sequenced from one sample in a study of patients and donors after allogeneic stem cell transplantation. TCRdb re-called the RT-PCR reads through MiXCR, storing one row per CDR3 protein. The top ten hold 25% to 30% of the sample, which has approximately 170,000 distinct CDR3 sequences, 24% seen once. Sequencing was done on a sample of blood, either unsorted or a sorted T cell fraction (not recorded which). The receptors here all came from a human donor who was either an allogeneic HSCT recipient or a stem cell or donor lymphocyte infusion donor (not recorded which). It is not recorded whose cells these are; they may come from a transplant donor.

In its sample, this clonotype was seen many times. The chain links TRBV20-1 to TRBJ1-6; TRBD1 might be the D (6 bases). This CDR3 has 16 residues. Germline-derived CDR1 and CDR2 are DFQATT and SNEGSKA (reference sequence). Trimming removed 1 base from V and 3 bases from J, with 13 bases in between. CDR3 sequence (DNA): TGCAGTGCTAGAGGGGGTACAGGGATCTATAATTCACCCCTCCACTTT. This encodes CSARGGTGIYNSPLHF.

The chain recombines TRBV12-3 or TRBV12-4 with TRBJ1-1; D uncertain. V dropped 5 bases and J dropped 11 bases, with 21 bases sitting between them. The CDR3 extends over 14 amino acids. Here the CDR3 DNA reads TGTGCCAGCAGTCCCAACCAACGTTCTGGGCGGGCTTTCTTT. Amino acids: CASSPNQRSGRAFF.

This clonotype was observed many times. V gene TRBV20-1 combines with J gene TRBJ1-6; D gene uncertain. The germline gives CDR1 DFQATT, CDR2 SNEGSKA (reference sequence). The CDR3 is made up of 15 amino acids. With 0 bases removed from V and 5 bases from J, the gap between germline ends came to 11 bases. The CDR3 here is CSARDFQADNSPLHF. Here the CDR3 DNA reads TGCAGTGCTAGAGATTTTCAAGCGGATAATTCACCCCTCCACTTT.

This clonotype has more than one count but fewer than ten. The V and J genes are TRBV7-8 and TRBJ1-2, with D tentatively TRBD1 (5 bases). The length of the CDR3 is 15 residues. Germline-derived CDR1 and CDR2 are SGHVS and FQNEAQ. V was trimmed by 6 bases and J by 0 bases, leaving 14 bases between them. The CDR3 sequence is CASSQGSGANYGYTF. The CDR3, as DNA: TGTGCCAGCAGTCAAGGGTCGGGGGCTAACTATGGCTACACCTTC.

This clonotype was recorded a few times. The rearrangement joins TRBV15 to TRBJ1-1; D remains unclear. V was pared by 3 bases and J by 12 bases, with 14 bases between. The CDR3 loop spans 12 amino acids. Germline CDR1 and CDR2: LNHNV and YYDKDF (reference sequence). For the CDR3, the DNA is TGTGCCACCAGCAGCCTTGACACCCCCTCTTTCTTT. Translated, it gives CATSSLDTPSFF.

This clonotype was recorded a few times. The chain combines TRBV5-1 with TRBJ2-1; D is perhaps TRBD2 (7 bases). Germline CDR1 reads SGHRS; CDR2 reads YFSETQ. V gave up 6 bases and J gave up 1 base, with 26 bases separating them. The CDR3 is made up of 19 amino acids. Here the CDR3 reads CASTPTGPGLVGSYNEQFF. The CDR3 region has the DNA TGCGCCAGCACCCCGACAGGACCCGGACTAGTTGGGTCCTACAATGAGCAGTTCTTC.

This chain links TRBV15 with TRBJ1-1, with D unresolved. The CDR3 spans 15 residues. Germline loops: CDR1 LNHNV, CDR2 YYDKDF (reference sequence). V lost 1 base and J 2 bases, leaving 11 bases between the germline ends. Written as DNA, the CDR3 is TGTGCCACCAGCAGAGGGGAATTCTTCAACACTGAAGCTTTCTTT. Translation: CATSRGEFFNTEAFF.

This chain links TRBV12-3 or TRBV12-4 with TRBJ1-2; no clear D. The length of the CDR3 is 14 residues. Trimming removed 6 bases at V and 8 bases at J, with 19 bases between. The CDR3 DNA sequence: TGTGCCAGCAGCTATCTTACCCGCGAGAGGGGCTACACCTTC. Its translation: CASSYLTRERGYTF.

The chain couples TRBV6-1 to TRBJ1-1, with D possibly matching TRBD1 (5 bases). V was trimmed by 4 bases and J by 1 base, leaving 16 bases between them. Germline loops: CDR1 MNHNS, CDR2 SASEGT. CDR3 length equals 16 residues. CDR3 nucleotide sequence: TGTGCCAGCAGTGGGCCCCGAGACAGACCGAACACTGAAGCTTTCTTT. Encoded protein: CASSGPRDRPNTEAFF.